These 17 T cell receptor beta chains came from one sample sequenced in a study of blood T cell repertoires in COVID-19. This table comes from immunoSEQ multiplex PCR, and its TCRdb copy is limited to in-frame clones, with some not included. The sample records more than 45,000 clones, more than 75% being singletons. The sample comprised peripheral blood. These receptor sequences come from a woman aged 60-70 years with acute or convalescent COVID-19.

This clone turned up a few times. The chain recombines TRBV2 with TRBJ2-2; D not certain. The CDR3 has 12 amino acids. Deletions cut 6 bases from V and 7 bases from J, with 9 bases between. The germline V gene encodes CDR1 SNHLY and CDR2 FYNNEI. The DNA for the CDR3 is TGTGCCAGCAGGAGCGTTGGCGGGGAGCTGTTTTTT. Encoded protein: CASRSVGGELFF.

The gene calls are TRBV27 and TRBJ1-1, with 7 bases identical to TRBD1. This CDR3 spans 13 amino acids. The germline V gene encodes CDR1 MNHEY and CDR2 SMNVEV (reference sequence). V dropped 6 bases and J dropped 6; count of bases not matched to a gene: 7. CDR3 loop: CASSPRTGSEAFF. Written as DNA, the CDR3 is TGTGCCAGCAGCCCAAGGACAGGTTCTGAAGCTTTCTTT.

The V and J genes are TRBV6-1 and TRBJ2-3; D is perhaps TRBD2 (6 bases). V dropped 6 bases and J dropped 1 base, with 8 bases sitting between them. The germline V gene has CDR1 MNHNS and CDR2 SASEGT. CDR3 size: 13 residues. This CDR3 is CASRTGGTDTQYF. CDR3 DNA: TGTGCCAGCAGGACGGGGGGCACAGATACGCAGTATTTT.

This clone was picked up a small number of times. In DNA form, the CDR3 reads TGCGCCAGCAGCCAAGATCGGAAACGGGATCTTAGCAATCAGCCCCAGCATTTT. Amino acids: CASSQDRKRDLSNQPQHF. The chain uses TRBV4-1 and TRBJ1-5; D remains unclear. This CDR3 contains 18 residues. Deletions cut 0 bases from V and 0 bases from J, with 15 bases between. Germline CDR1 MGHRA, CDR2 YSYEKL.

V and J are TRBV2 and TRBJ2-3, with 11 bases fitting TRBD1. Germline trimming cut 5 bases from V and 5 bases from J; bases unmatched to any gene: 6. The CDR3 runs to 15 residues. Germline CDR1 is SNHLY and CDR2 is FYNNEI. The CDR3 is CASSRDRGSGDTQYF. CDR3 DNA: TGTGCCAGCAGTAGGGACAGGGGGTCGGGAGATACGCAGTATTTT. Variable domain in full (rest from reference TRBV2 and TRBJ2-3): EPEVTQTPSHQVTQMGQEVILRCVPISNHLYFYWYRQILGQKVEFLVSFYNNEISEKSEIFDDQFSVERPDGSNFTLKIRSTKLEDSAMYFCASSRDRGSGDTQYFGPGTRLTVL.

This chain joins TRBV9 and TRBJ1-6; TRBD1 matches 9 bases. V dropped 0 bases and J dropped 9; count of bases not matched to a gene: 4. From germline, CDR1 is SGDLS and CDR2 YYNGEE. This CDR3 has 15 residues. CDR3: CASSVEGTGTSPLHF. The CDR3 DNA reads TGTGCCAGCAGCGTAGAAGGGACAGGGACTTCACCCCTCCACTTT.

The CDR3 here is CASSQELAGPYEQYF. The CDR3 bases are TGTGCCAGCAGTCAGGAACTAGCGGGGCCCTACGAGCAGTACTTC. The chain uses TRBV27 and TRBJ2-7, with TRBD2 identical over 10 bases. Germline V gene data show CDR1 as MNHEY and CDR2 as SMNVEV (reference sequence). The V gene end was trimmed by 5 bases and the J gene end by 2 bases; junction bases not matched to a gene: 6. The CDR3 loop spans 15 amino acids.

The chain has TRBV15 and TRBJ1-2; D call uncertain. The germline CDR1 and CDR2 sequences are LNHNV and YYDKDF (reference sequence). Between the trimmed V and J ends, which lost 0 bases and 3 bases, there was a span of 8 bases. The CDR3 runs 14 residues. CDR3 region: CATSRESGHYGYTF. In DNA, the CDR3 is TGTGCCACCAGCAGAGAGAGTGGGCACTATGGCTACACCTTC. Full variable domain (remainder filled in from reference TRBV15 and TRBJ1-2): DAMVIQNPRYQVTQFGKPVTLSCSQTLNHNVMYWYQQKSSQAPKLLFHYYDKDFNNEADTPDNFQSRRPNTSFCFLDIRSPGLGDTAMYLCATSRESGHYGYTFGSGTRLTVV.

This chain links TRBV29-1 with TRBJ1-1; D ambiguous. The germline V and J ends were trimmed by 5 bases and 2 bases, with 9 bases remaining between them. The CDR3 has 12 amino acids. In germline, CDR1 is SQVTM, CDR2 ANQGSEA. The CDR3, as DNA: TGCAGCGTTCTTAGCGGTAACACTGAAGCTTTCTTT. Protein product: CSVLSGNTEAFF. Full variable domain (remainder filled in from reference TRBV29-1 and TRBJ1-1): SAVISQKPSRDICQRGTSLTIQCQVDSQVTMMFWYRQQPGQSLTLIATANQGSEATYESGFVIDKFPISRPNLTFSTLTVSNMSPEDSSIYLCSVLSGNTEAFFGQGTRLTVV.

The rearrangement links TRBV19 to TRBJ1-1; D is undetermined. V lost 4 bases, J lost 8 bases, and 11 bases lay in between. The CDR3 consists of 12 residues. Per the germline V gene, CDR1 is LNHDA and CDR2 is SQIVND (reference sequence). The CDR3 region is CASSSPGGEAFF. The DNA of the CDR3 is TGTGCCAGTAGTAGTCCGGGAGGAGAAGCTTTCTTT.

This clone was seen a single time. This rearrangement joins TRBV6-6 to TRBJ2-7, with D possibly TRBD1 on 6 matching bases. With 5 bases removed from V and 3 bases from J, the gap between germline ends came to 8 bases. The germline CDR1 and CDR2 sequences are MNHNY and SVGAGI (reference sequence). The CDR3 has 12 amino acids. The CDR3 DNA reads TGTGCCAGCAGTGGACAGTACTACGAGCAGTACTTC. Translation: CASSGQYYEQYF.

The chain joins TRBV24-1 to TRBJ2-5; no firm D call. CDR1 KGHDR and CDR2 SFDVKD come from the germline V gene. The CDR3 loop spans 13 amino acids. Deletions cut 4 bases from V and 2 bases from J, with 7 bases between. The CDR3 here is CATSEQRQETQYF. The CDR3 bases are TGTGCCACCAGTGAACAGAGACAAGAGACCCAGTACTTC.

The rearrangement joins TRBV11-2 to TRBJ1-2, with TRBD1 matching over 9 bases. The CDR3 has 13 residues. CDR1 and CDR2 from the germline V gene are SGHAT and FQNNGV. J gave up 13 bases and V 6 bases, and 12 bases lay outside the gene matches. The CDR3 sequence: CASRPWDRAKCTF. As DNA, the CDR3 is TGTGCCAGCAGACCCTGGGACAGGGCGAAGTGCACCTTC.

The CDR3 spells CASSTTGTGISGNTIYF. The CDR3 DNA is TGTGCCAGCAGCACAACCGGGACAGGGATTTCTGGAAACACCATATATTTT. The rearrangement links TRBV7-2 to TRBJ1-3, with TRBD1 matching over 9 bases. The CDR3 contains 17 residues. The ends lost 5 bases at V and 1 base at J; junction bases unmatched: 9. Per germline, CDR1 SGHTA and CDR2 FQGNSA.

The chain couples TRBV2 to TRBJ2-3; tentatively, D is TRBD2 (7 bases). The length of the CDR3 is 16 residues. V was pared by 2 bases and J by 2 bases, with 14 bases between. Germline CDR1 SNHLY, CDR2 FYNNEI. The CDR3 DNA reads as TGTGCCAGCAGTGAATCTGCGGGGGCGGTCACAGATACGCAGTATTTT. This sequence encodes CASSESAGAVTDTQYF.

The J gene is TRBJ1-1, the V gene TRBV10-1, with 9 bases aligning to TRBD1. Trimming took 6 bases from V and 4 from J; bases not matched to a gene: 6. In germline, CDR1 is WNHNN, CDR2 SYGVQD (reference sequence). The CDR3 contains 14 residues. In nucleotides, the CDR3 is TGCGCCAGCAGGAAACAGGGGGCGAGCACTGAAGCTTTCTTT. Protein: CASRKQGASTEAFF.

The CDR3 protein is CASKGQITGELFF. CDR3 coding DNA: TGTGCCAGTAAGGGACAGATCACCGGGGAGCTGTTTTTT. The chain couples TRBV25-1 to TRBJ2-2, with 7 bases fitting TRBD1. V dropped 9 bases and J dropped 4; count of bases not matched to a gene: 5. The CDR3 runs to 13 residues. Germline CDR1 reads MGHDK; CDR2 reads SYGVNS.